This T cell receptor beta chain was identified in a study of blood T cells in healthy people across ages. Study results and caveats: The CMV status of each donor remained undetermined, and this could have confounded shifts in expanded clonotypes.

Primed by a sample-barcoded 5' primer and a J-beta primer mix, a second PCR proceeded for 7 to 11 cycles. With 12 random nucleotides, a template-switch adaptor tagged each individual cDNA molecule. A single record per CDR3 protein comes from TCRdb applying MiXCR to the 5' RACE reads. Among almost 550,000 distinct CDR3 sequences, 24% were seen once, and the ten largest hold around 10%. This clonotype appeared once. The antigen is undetermined. This sample was shared with a second study, whose subject was T cells of mothers and their children.

The material sequenced was blood. This receptor was taken from a boy under 18 in good health.

CDR3 in amino acids: CASSPGIFTDTQYF. The CDR3 DNA sequence: TGTGCCAGTAGCCCAGGGATTTTCACAGATACGCAGTATTTT. The chain is built from TRBV7-9 and TRBJ2-3; D may be TRBD1 (5 bases). Germline CDR1 is SEHNR and CDR2 is FQNEAQ (reference sequence). The CDR3 loop spans 14 amino acids. With 9 bases removed from V and 2 bases from J, the gap between germline ends came to 15 bases.